This T cell receptor beta chain is drawn from a study of blood T cell repertoires in COVID-19. Trimming took 1 base from V and 0 from J, leaving 6 bases between them. CDR1 is LNHDA and CDR2 is SQIVND in the germline V gene (reference sequence). The CDR3 consists of 14 residues. The table came from immunoSEQ multiplex PCR; TCRdb's copy has only in-frame clones and leaves some out. The sample includes around 100,000 clones, around 84% of them seen just once. The genes are TRBV19 and TRBJ2-5, with D maybe TRBD1 (5 bases). The sequenced sample was peripheral blood. This TCR derives from a human donor in a cohort sampled during active COVID-19. The CDR3 nucleotides read TGTGCCAGTAGTATAGGACAGAACCAAGAGACCCAGTACTTC. It translates to CASSIGQNQETQYF.